This TCR beta chain is from a study of Graves' ophthalmopathy and Graves' hyperthyroidism. The germline gives CDR1 DFQATT, CDR2 SNEGSKA (reference sequence). This CDR3 region has 19 residues. V was clipped by 5 bases and J by 2 bases; unmatched bases: 18. RNA served as the template for amplifying TCR beta CDR3 regions. Amplification began with first-round RT-PCR using HTBI primers, then second-round multiplex PCR was performed. TCRdb reprocessed the multiplex PCR reads via MiXCR and lists one record per CDR3 protein. This sample yields 350,000 or so distinct CDR3 sequences, of which around a sixth are seen a single time; 12% belongs to the top ten. PBMCs stemmed from 7.5 to 10 ml of fresh peripheral blood. This clonotype came up many times.

V gene TRBV20-1 combines with J gene TRBJ2-7; 13 bases match TRBD2. This receptor was identified in an adult man with Graves' ophthalmopathy. The sequenced sample was peripheral blood. The DNA of the CDR3 is TGCAGTGCTTTAAGGCGGGACAGGGGACTAGCGGGAAGGCCCTACGAGCAGTACTTC. Translated, it gives CSALRRDRGLAGRPYEQYF.